These T cell receptor beta chains were read from a single sample in a study of cytomegalovirus exposure and HLA in healthy donors. This table comes from immunoSEQ multiplex PCR, and its TCRdb copy is limited to in-frame clones, with some not included. The specimen's table records about 76,000 clones. Material for sequencing was PBMCs. These receptors were collected from a woman aged 35 to 49 in good health and CMV-seropositive. Both conserved end residues are part of each CDR3. The order of the fields is V gene, D gene, J gene, CDR3 DNA, CDR3 protein. The D gene is left open where the match is weak.

v_call: TRBV6-5; d_call: TRBD1; j_call: TRBJ1-2; cdr3_nt: TGTGCCAGCAGTTACTCGGCAGGGGGCTCAAACTATGGCTACACCTTC; cdr3_aa: CASSYSAGGSNYGYTF
v_call: TRBV19; d_call: -; j_call: TRBJ1-5; cdr3_nt: TGTGCCAGTAGTATCGTGTACACTCGCGGTCAGCCCCAGCATTTT; cdr3_aa: CASSIVYTRGQPQHF
v_call: TRBV7-9; d_call: -; j_call: TRBJ1-1; cdr3_nt: TGTGCCAGCAGCCTCATTGCCAGGGCTTATAGCAACACTGAAGCTTTCTTT; cdr3_aa: CASSLIARAYSNTEAFF
v_call: TRBV10-3; d_call: -; j_call: TRBJ1-1; cdr3_nt: TGTGCCATCAGTGGTCAGGTAAACACTGAAGCTTTCTTT; cdr3_aa: CAISGQVNTEAFF
v_call: TRBV6-5; d_call: TRBD2; j_call: TRBJ2-7; cdr3_nt: TGTGCCAGCAGTTCCTCTAGCGGGGGTTCCAACTACGAGCAGTACTTC; cdr3_aa: CASSSSSGGSNYEQYF
v_call: TRBV4-1; d_call: -; j_call: TRBJ1-4; cdr3_nt: TGCGCCAGCAGCCAAGCACCTACCCTGGCAACTAATGAAAAACTGTTTTTT; cdr3_aa: CASSQAPTLATNEKLFF
v_call: TRBV5-1; d_call: -; j_call: TRBJ1-3; cdr3_nt: TGCGCCAGCAGCCCCGGTCGGTCTGGAAACACCATATATTTT; cdr3_aa: CASSPGRSGNTIYF
v_call: TRBV2; d_call: TRBD2; j_call: TRBJ2-7; cdr3_nt: TGTGCCAGCACCTCCGGGGGGTTGCGGTACTTC; cdr3_aa: CASTSGGLRYF
v_call: TRBV6-6; d_call: -; j_call: TRBJ2-1; cdr3_nt: TGTGCCAGCAGTTACTCGATGCGTGAGCAGTTCTTC; cdr3_aa: CASSYSMREQFF
v_call: TRBV28; d_call: -; j_call: TRBJ2-7; cdr3_nt: TGTGCCAGCAGTCGGCCGGACAGTCCCGAGCAGTACTTC; cdr3_aa: CASSRPDSPEQYF
v_call: TRBV7-3; d_call: -; j_call: TRBJ2-6; cdr3_nt: TGTGCCAGCAGCTTAGTAGGAGTAAAAGCTGGGGCCAACGTCCTGACTTTC; cdr3_aa: CASSLVGVKAGANVLTF
v_call: TRBV19; d_call: TRBD2; j_call: TRBJ2-2; cdr3_nt: TGTGCCAGTAGTCCGACTAGCGGGACCGGGGAGCTGTTTTTT; cdr3_aa: CASSPTSGTGELFF
v_call: TRBV10-3; d_call: TRBD1; j_call: TRBJ1-4; cdr3_nt: TGTGCCATCGGGGGACAGGGAAACGAAAAACTGTTTTTT; cdr3_aa: CAIGGQGNEKLFF
v_call: TRBV2; d_call: -; j_call: TRBJ2-7; cdr3_nt: TGTGCCAGCAGTGAAGCCGCGCCGATGAATTACGAGCAGTACTTC; cdr3_aa: CASSEAAPMNYEQYF
v_call: TRBV28; d_call: -; j_call: TRBJ2-7; cdr3_nt: TGTGCCAGCAGTTTATTAGGCCAGGGCAGACCCTACGAGCAGTACTTC; cdr3_aa: CASSLLGQGRPYEQYF
v_call: TRBV6-5; d_call: -; j_call: TRBJ2-3; cdr3_nt: TGTGCCAGCAGTTTACTAGTCTCAGCTGATACGCAGTATTTT; cdr3_aa: CASSLLVSADTQYF
v_call: TRBV6-5; d_call: TRBD1; j_call: TRBJ1-5; cdr3_nt: TGTGCCAGCCGGGCCGAGAGGGGGCTTCATCAGCCCCAGCATTTT; cdr3_aa: CASRAERGLHQPQHF
v_call: TRBV7-2; d_call: TRBD2; j_call: TRBJ2-5; cdr3_nt: TGTGCCAGCAGCTTAAGGAATCGGGGGGCTAGCGGGAGAGAAGAGACCCAGTACTTC; cdr3_aa: CASSLRNRGASGREETQYF
v_call: TRBV9; d_call: TRBD2; j_call: TRBJ2-5; cdr3_nt: TGTGCCAGCAGCGTAGCCGTAAGCGGGAGGGCCCAACGAAAAGAGACCCAGTACTTC; cdr3_aa: CASSVAVSGRAQRKETQYF
v_call: TRBV9; d_call: TRBD2; j_call: TRBJ2-7; cdr3_nt: TGTGCCAGCAGCGCTGGACTAGCGGGACTCTACGAGCAGTACTTC; cdr3_aa: CASSAGLAGLYEQYF
v_call: TRBV2; d_call: TRBD1; j_call: TRBJ1-1; cdr3_nt: TGTGCCAGCAGTGGGACAGGAGGGGACACTGAAGCTTTCTTT; cdr3_aa: CASSGTGGDTEAFF
v_call: TRBV27; d_call: TRBD1; j_call: TRBJ1-1; cdr3_nt: TGTGCCAGCAGTTCGGGGACAGGGTACTCGTCAAACACTGAAGCTTTCTTT; cdr3_aa: CASSSGTGYSSNTEAFF
v_call: TRBV19; d_call: -; j_call: TRBJ1-4; cdr3_nt: TGTGCCAGTAGTATAGATGCCACGGGAAGGGAAGCGGAACTGTTTTTT; cdr3_aa: CASSIDATGREAELFF
v_call: TRBV19; d_call: -; j_call: TRBJ2-7; cdr3_nt: TGTGCCAGCGCGCCCGGACTGAACTACGAGCAGTACTTC; cdr3_aa: CASAPGLNYEQYF
v_call: TRBV5-4; d_call: -; j_call: TRBJ2-7; cdr3_nt: TGTGCCAGCAGCCCTGATCGGGGGTACGAGCAGTACTTC; cdr3_aa: CASSPDRGYEQYF
v_call: TRBV9; d_call: -; j_call: TRBJ1-4; cdr3_nt: TGTGCCAGCAGCGCCCGCGGGTGGGGGCTGACTAATGAAAAACTGTTTTTT; cdr3_aa: CASSARGWGLTNEKLFF
v_call: TRBV27; d_call: -; j_call: TRBJ1-1; cdr3_nt: TGTGCCAGCAGTTTATTAACAGGTGGGGAAGCTTTCTTT; cdr3_aa: CASSLLTGGEAFF
v_call: TRBV7-9; d_call: -; j_call: TRBJ2-3; cdr3_nt: TGTGCCAGCAGACGAGGACTGGCTAGCACAGATACGCAGTATTTT; cdr3_aa: CASRRGLASTDTQYF
v_call: TRBV28; d_call: -; j_call: TRBJ1-2; cdr3_nt: TGTGCCAGCAGTCCTCTAGGGGGTGGGGGCTATGGCTACACCTTC; cdr3_aa: CASSPLGGGGYGYTF
v_call: TRBV19; d_call: -; j_call: TRBJ1-5; cdr3_nt: TGTGCCAGTAGTATCCGTGTCATGCAGGCCGGTCAGCCCCAGCATTTT; cdr3_aa: CASSIRVMQAGQPQHF
v_call: TRBV7-8; d_call: TRBD1; j_call: TRBJ2-5; cdr3_nt: TGTGCCAGCAGCTTAGACAGGAATGGACAGGGGAGAAGAGAGACCCAGTACTTC; cdr3_aa: CASSLDRNGQGRRETQYF